Each of the 8 T cell receptor beta chains below was sequenced from the same sample in a study of T cells in Graves' hyperthyroidism and ophthalmopathy. Amplified regions were TCR beta CDR3 sequences from RNA transcripts. The HTBI primer set served for first-round RT-PCR of the TCR CDR3. One entry per CDR3 protein, called by TCRdb with MiXCR from the multiplex PCR reads. This table has roughly 630,000 distinct CDR3 sequences, approximately 15% appearing once. Material: blood. The source of these receptors is a woman in her twenties or thirties with Graves' hyperthyroidism.

Here the CDR3 reads CASSMTLLGTQYF. Here the CDR3 DNA reads TGTGCCAGCAGTATGACCCTCCTAGGCACGCAGTATTTT. The chain combines TRBV27 with TRBJ2-3; no clear D. With 5 bases removed from V and 9 bases from J, the gap between germline ends came to 15 bases. From germline, CDR1 is MNHEY and CDR2 SMNVEV (reference sequence). The CDR3 is 13 amino acids.

The sample holds many counts of this clonotype. The chain couples TRBV12-3 or TRBV12-4 to TRBJ2-1; D call uncertain. CDR3 length: 13 amino acids. V shed 8 bases and J shed 4 bases, with 12 bases lying between them. CDR3 nucleotides: TGTGCCAGCCGGCGGCTCGAATACAATGAGCAGTTCTTC. Protein product: CASRRLEYNEQFF.

This clonotype showed up many times. This chain uses TRBV27 with TRBJ1-5; tentative D call: TRBD1 (5 bases). The ends were cut back, 2 bases at V and 5 bases at J, with 7 bases in the middle. This CDR3 has 13 amino acids. From germline, CDR1 is MNHEY and CDR2 SMNVEV (reference sequence). The DNA for the CDR3 is TGTGCCAGCAGTTTAGGGGCAGATCAGCCCCAGCATTTT. It codes for CASSLGADQPQHF.

This clonotype showed up many times. This rearrangement joins TRBV7-7 to TRBJ2-3; 8 bases fit TRBD1. V shed 5 bases, J shed 3 bases, and the junction held 4 bases outside the gene matches. Germline loops: CDR1 SSHAT, CDR2 FNYEAQ (reference sequence). This CDR3 is built from 14 residues. CDR3 sequence (DNA): TGTGCCAGCAGCCAGGGGGCAGGAACAGATACGCAGTATTTT. It translates to CASSQGAGTDTQYF.

This clonotype was seen many times. The chain joins TRBV28 to TRBJ1-1; 10 bases are a match to TRBD1. V was pared by 5 bases and J by 4 bases, with 7 bases of the junction left unmatched. The germline gives CDR1 MDHEN, CDR2 SYDVKM. The CDR3 runs 15 residues. Here the CDR3 reads CASSTGTGVSTEAFF. The CDR3 region has the DNA TGTGCCAGCAGTACCGGGACAGGGGTGAGCACTGAAGCTTTCTTT.

The sample holds many counts of this clonotype. The rearrangement uses TRBV20-1 and TRBJ2-3, with 8 bases matching TRBD2. Germline assignment: CDR1 DFQATT and CDR2 SNEGSKA (reference sequence). This CDR3 spans 15 amino acids. The junction had 5 bases not matched to a gene; V was cut back by 3 bases and J by 0 bases. CDR3 nucleotides: TGCAGTGCTAGTAGGGCTAGCGGGAGCACAGATACGCAGTATTTT. This encodes CSASRASGSTDTQYF.

This clonotype has at least ten counts. This chain uses TRBV7-9 with TRBJ2-7; D gene uncertain. CDR3 length equals 12 residues. From germline, CDR1 is SEHNR and CDR2 FQNEAQ (reference sequence). V dropped 4 bases and J dropped 3 bases, with 7 bases sitting between them. The CDR3 nucleotides are TGTGCCAGCAGCTACACTAACTACGAGCAGTACTTC. It translates to CASSYTNYEQYF.

This clonotype has a handful of counts. The chain is built from TRBV19 and TRBJ2-1, with 7 bases aligning to TRBD2. Germline trimming cut 3 bases from V and 8 bases from J; bases unmatched to any gene: 1. From germline, CDR1 is LNHDA and CDR2 SQIVND (reference sequence). The CDR3 is made up of 12 amino acids. CDR3: CASSIRGDEQFF. CDR3 nucleotide sequence: TGTGCCAGTAGTATCCGGGGGGATGAGCAGTTCTTC.